The present T cell receptor (beta chain) was sequenced within a study of CD4+ T cells in melanoma. Study observations and caveats: CD8+ T cell, macrophage and B cell function reportedly correlated with neoantigen-specific CD4+ T cells. Diverse differentiation states were reported for melanoma neoantigen-specific CD4+ T cells.

About this clone: Its target is not known.

CDR3 length equals 11 residues. In germline, CDR1 is ENHRY, CDR2 SYGVKD. V dropped 3 bases and J dropped 10 bases, with 9 bases sitting between them. TCRdb's table, derived via immunoSEQ multiplex PCR, lists solely in-frame clones and lacks some. The table has 10,000 to 13,000 clones, approximately 66% seen once; the top ten hold approximately 8.4%. The clonotype was recovered from a human donor with melanoma. The chain carries TRBV10-3 and TRBJ1-1; no reliable D call. Material for sequencing was cells from a culture (not recorded whether cultured in vitro). CDR3 DNA: TGTGCCATCAGTGAAGGAGCAGGAGCTTTCTTT. It is translated as CAISEGAGAFF.